These 23 T cell receptor beta chains share one sample of origin, sequenced in a study of blood T cell repertoires in COVID-19. Generated by immunoSEQ multiplex PCR, the TCRdb table keeps only in-frame clones and is missing some. Of 250,000 or so clones listed, around 86% are singletons. Sequenced sample: peripheral blood. All receptors come from a man aged 30 to 45 who had recovered from COVID-19.

The chain recombines TRBV15 with TRBJ1-5; D is ambiguous. Germline V gives CDR1 LNHNV, CDR2 YYDKDF (reference sequence). The V and J ends lost 5 bases and 5 bases respectively, with 19 bases between them. This CDR3 has 16 amino acids. The DNA for the CDR3 is TGTGCCACCAGCCCTCAGGTGCGGGCTAATTATCAGCCCCAGCATTTT. Protein: CATSPQVRANYQPQHF. The whole variable domain, filled in from reference TRBV15 and TRBJ1-5, reads DAMVIQNPRYQVTQFGKPVTLSCSQTLNHNVMYWYQQKSSQAPKLLFHYYDKDFNNEADTPDNFQSRRPNTSFCFLDIRSPGLGDTAMYLCATSPQVRANYQPQHFGDGTRLSIL.

The chain couples TRBV1 to TRBJ2-7; TRBD2, the table's D call, was not compared with the DNA. TRBV1 is a pseudogene segment. The CDR3 consists of 21 residues. DNA for the CDR3: TGCACCAGCAGCCTCTACCTGCCGCGGGGACTAGCGGGGGCCGGCACCCTCGAGCAGTACGTC. This encodes CTSSLYLPRGLAGAGTLEQYV.

This chain connects TRBV29-1 to TRBJ1-3; D ambiguous. Per germline, CDR1 SQVTM and CDR2 ANQGSEA. The V end was cut by 7 bases, the J end by 0 bases, with 10 bases between. The CDR3 has 13 residues. CDR3 region: CSAQQDSGNTIYF. The CDR3 coding sequence is TGCAGCGCACAACAAGACTCTGGAAACACCATATATTTT.

This chain links TRBV7-6 with TRBJ2-4; D gene ambiguous. Trimming took off 1 base at V and 7 bases at J, with 11 bases between the two ends. Per germline, CDR1 SGHVS and CDR2 FNYEAQ. This CDR3 comprises 14 residues. CDR3 DNA sequence: TGTGCCAGCAGCTTAGACCCTAGTTCGAACATTCAGTACTTC. Protein: CASSLDPSSNIQYF.

This clone was counted only a few times. This sequence joins TRBV6-5 and TRBJ1-2, with 7 bases fitting TRBD1. After removal of 1 base from V and 10 bases from J, the junction contained 6 bases not matched to a gene. CDR1 MNHEY and CDR2 SVGAGI come from the germline V gene. The CDR3 loop spans 13 amino acids. The CDR3 bases are TGTGCCAGCAGTTACTATGGACAGGACGCCTACACCTTC. It encodes CASSYYGQDAYTF.

This rearrangement joins TRBV29-1 to TRBJ2-5; D remains ambiguous. The length of the CDR3 is 13 residues. Trimming cost V 7 bases and J 2 bases, with 14 bases left between them. The V gene's germline CDR1 is SQVTM and CDR2 ANQGSEA. In DNA form, the CDR3 reads TGCAGCGCACGAGCTGGGCAGCAAGAGACCCAGTACTTC. Translation gives CSARAGQQETQYF.

This chain connects TRBV11-2 to TRBJ2-1; 7 bases match TRBD2. The CDR3 contains 17 residues. With 4 bases clipped from V and 4 bases from J, the junction kept 13 bases outside the gene matches. Germline CDR1 reads SGHAT; CDR2 reads FQNNGV. The chain's CDR3 is CASSSPFRAGEYNEQFF. The CDR3 DNA sequence: TGTGCCAGCAGCTCCCCCTTTAGGGCGGGGGAATACAATGAGCAGTTCTTC.

J is TRBJ2-7 and V is TRBV2; 8 positions agree with TRBD2. CDR1 is SNHLY, CDR2 FYNNEI, per germline. The V and J ends lost 10 bases and 6 bases, in that order; junction bases with no gene match: 11. This CDR3 spans 13 amino acids. The CDR3 region is CATGGAGGREQYV. The CDR3 region has the DNA TGTGCCACCGGAGGGGCGGGGGGTCGCGAGCAGTACGTC.

This sequence joins TRBV5-1 and TRBJ2-3; a possible D gene is TRBD1 (6 bases). CDR1 and CDR2 from the germline V gene are SGHRS and YFSETQ. V lost 2 bases and J 1 base, leaving 8 bases between the germline ends. This CDR3 has 14 residues. This CDR3 reads CASSFEGGTDTQYF. In DNA, the CDR3 is TGCGCCAGCAGCTTCGAGGGGGGCACAGATACGCAGTATTTT.

The chain employs TRBV3-1 (or the pseudogene TRBV3-2) and TRBJ2-7; D is ambiguous. The germline gives CDR1 LGHDT, CDR2 YNNKEL (reference sequence). The CDR3 is made up of 12 amino acids. Trimming pared 2 bases from V and 3 bases from J, leaving 5 bases between. CDR3 nucleotides: TGTGCCAGCAGCCAATCCAGCTACGAGCAGTACTTC. Its translation: CASSQSSYEQYF.

The V call is TRBV11-2, the J call TRBJ2-1; tentative D call: TRBD2 (5 bases). V was pared by 3 bases and J by 8 bases, with 8 bases between. There are 12 residues in the CDR3. The germline CDR1 and CDR2 sequences are SGHAT and FQNNGV. The CDR3 nucleotides read TGTGCCAGCAGCTTCCGACTATATGAGCAGTTCTTC. As protein: CASSFRLYEQFF.

The chain's CDR3 is CASSYSLSGGYNEQFF. The CDR3 DNA sequence: TGTGCCAGCAGTTACTCTTTATCGGGGGGCTACAATGAGCAGTTCTTC. The rearrangement links TRBV6-5 to TRBJ2-1; 7 bases are a match to TRBD2. J gave up 3 bases and V 0 bases, and 5 bases lay outside the gene matches. This CDR3 is built from 16 residues. The germline gives CDR1 MNHEY, CDR2 SVGAGI.

This chain joins TRBV18 and TRBJ1-3, with D hard to call. Trimming stripped 2 bases from V and 4 bases from J, with 12 bases between. This CDR3 is built from 15 residues. Germline V gene sequence: CDR1 KGHSH, CDR2 LQKENI. The CDR3 DNA is TGTGCCAGCTCACCAGCAGGTGAGAGCGGAAACACCATATATTTT. As protein: CASSPAGESGNTIYF.

Of note for this clone: Other nucleotide sequences in the sample specify the same CDR3. This chain links TRBV6-5 with TRBJ1-5; TRBD1 aligns across 8 bases. Germline CDR1 is MNHEY and CDR2 is SVGAGI. CDR3 length: 15 amino acids. The ends lost 6 bases at V and 2 bases at J; junction bases unmatched: 6. CDR3 DNA: TGTGCCAGCAGGCCCGGGACAGGAGGCAATCAGCCCCAGCATTTT. This translates into CASRPGTGGNQPQHF.

The table lists this clone with a count of one. The J gene is TRBJ1-1, the V gene TRBV4-1, with D perhaps matching TRBD1 (5 bases). V lost 3 bases and J lost 8, with 16 bases in between. The CDR3 consists of 14 residues. Looked up from germline, CDR1 is MGHRA and CDR2 is YSYEKL. The CDR3 is CASSQGPHAVEAFF. In DNA form, the CDR3 reads TGCGCCAGCAGCCAGGGGCCGCATGCAGTGGAAGCTTTCTTT.

V is TRBV5-4 and J is TRBJ1-3, with D maybe TRBD1 (5 bases). This CDR3 region has 16 residues. V was pared by 3 bases and J by 2 bases, with 15 bases between. Germline V gives CDR1 SGHNT, CDR2 YYREEE (reference sequence). CDR3 nucleotide sequence: TGTGCCAGCAGCTCGGGGAGGGGAGGGCCTGGAAACACCATATATTTT. Translated, it gives CASSSGRGGPGNTIYF. The full variable domain, its missing parts supplied by reference TRBV5-4 and TRBJ1-3, is ETGVTQSPTHLIKTRGQQVTLRCSSQSGHNTVSWYQQALGQGPQFIFQYYREEENGRGNFPPRFSGLQFPNYSSELNVNALELDDSALYLCASSSGRGGPGNTIYFGEGSWLTVV.

Concerning this clone itself: The junction differs from germline at one of its ends, possibly a read error. The chain employs TRBV7-8 and TRBJ2-7; 9 bases line up with TRBD2. The germline CDR1 and CDR2 sequences are SGHVS and FQNEAQ. This CDR3 comprises 14 residues. The CDR3 DNA is TGTGCCAGCAGGTTAGCGGGGGAGGCCTACGAGCAGTACTTC. Translating it yields CASRLAGEAYEQYF.

CDR3 sequence (DNA): TGCGCCAGCAGCCAAGAGGGAGGAGGGTCCTACGAGCAGTACTTC. Residues: CASSQEGGGSYEQYF. The chain carries TRBV4-1 and TRBJ2-7; D is possibly TRBD2 (6 bases). V was pared by 0 bases and J by 1 base, with 10 bases between. The CDR3 covers 15 residues. Germline assignment: CDR1 MGHRA and CDR2 YSYEKL.

The chain employs TRBV12-3 or TRBV12-4 and TRBJ1-2, with D tentatively TRBD1 (6 bases). CDR3 length: 11 amino acids. V was clipped by 3 bases and J by 8 bases, with 7 bases between them. As DNA, the CDR3 is TGTGCCAGCAGTTTCAGGGGCGGCTACACCTTC. Translating gives CASSFRGGYTF.

The J gene is TRBJ1-2, the V gene TRBV5-6; the D gene is possibly TRBD1 (5 bases). CDR3 length: 14 amino acids. Germline loops: CDR1 SGHDT, CDR2 YYEEEE. With 4 bases removed from V and 1 base from J, the gap between germline ends came to 11 bases. Written as DNA, the CDR3 is TGTGCCAGCAGCCGCAGGGCGAGTAACTATGGCTACACCTTC. Translated, it gives CASSRRASNYGYTF.

The chain has TRBV3-1 (or the pseudogene TRBV3-2) and TRBJ2-4; no definite D call. Per germline, CDR1 LGHDT and CDR2 YNNKEL (reference sequence). The germline V and J ends were trimmed by 0 bases and 6 bases, with 12 bases remaining between them. The CDR3 is made up of 15 amino acids. The CDR3 DNA follows: TGTGCCAGCAGCCAAGACATGGTAGCTGTAAACATTCAGTACTTC. It encodes CASSQDMVAVNIQYF.

The V call is TRBV7-8, the J call TRBJ2-4, with 8 bases lining up with TRBD1. Per the germline V gene, CDR1 is SGHVS and CDR2 is FQNEAQ. The junction had 6 bases not matched to a gene; V was cut back by 5 bases and J by 6 bases. The CDR3 is 14 residues long. CDR3: CASSRTGSGNIQYF. Here the CDR3 DNA reads TGTGCCAGCAGCCGGACAGGGTCAGGAAACATTCAGTACTTC.

The V call is TRBV6-6, the J call TRBJ1-5, with D unclear. Germline V gene lookup returns CDR1 MNHNY and CDR2 SVGAGI (reference sequence). The CDR3 is made up of 12 amino acids. V was trimmed by 5 bases and J by 6 bases, leaving 8 bases between them. The CDR3 loop reads CASSTRGQPQHF. As DNA, the CDR3 is TGTGCCAGCAGTACCCGGGGTCAGCCCCAGCATTTT.